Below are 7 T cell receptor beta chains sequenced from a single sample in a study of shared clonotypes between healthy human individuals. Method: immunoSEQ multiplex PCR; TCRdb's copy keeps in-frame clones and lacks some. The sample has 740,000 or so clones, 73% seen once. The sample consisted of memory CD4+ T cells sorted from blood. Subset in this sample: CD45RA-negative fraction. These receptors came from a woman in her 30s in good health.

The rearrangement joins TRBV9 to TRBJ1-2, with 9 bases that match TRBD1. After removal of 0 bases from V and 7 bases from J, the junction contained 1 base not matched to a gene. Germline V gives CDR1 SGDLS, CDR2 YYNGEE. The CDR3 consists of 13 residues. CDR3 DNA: TGTGCCAGCAGCGTAGACAGGGGGCTTGGCTACACCTTC. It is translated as CASSVDRGLGYTF.

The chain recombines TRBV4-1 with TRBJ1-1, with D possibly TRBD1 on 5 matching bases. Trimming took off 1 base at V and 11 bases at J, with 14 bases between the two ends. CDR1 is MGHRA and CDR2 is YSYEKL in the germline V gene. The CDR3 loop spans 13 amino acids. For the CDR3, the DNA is TGCGCCAGCAGCCAAGCCATGCAGGGAGCCGCTTTCTTT. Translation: CASSQAMQGAAFF.

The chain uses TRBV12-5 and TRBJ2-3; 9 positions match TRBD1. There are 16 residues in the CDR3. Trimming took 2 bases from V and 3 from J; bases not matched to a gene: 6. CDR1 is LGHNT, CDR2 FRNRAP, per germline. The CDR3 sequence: CASGLSSGQGTDTQYF. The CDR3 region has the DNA TGTGCTAGTGGTTTGTCCTCGGGACAGGGTACAGATACGCAGTATTTT.

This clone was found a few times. CDR3 in amino acids: CASRMGTDNEKLFF. The CDR3 bases are TGCGCCAGCAGGATGGGGACTGACAATGAAAAACTGTTTTTT. The rearrangement links TRBV5-1 to TRBJ1-4; TRBD1 might be the D (5 bases). Germline CDR1 SGHRS, CDR2 YFSETQ. The CDR3 runs 14 residues. The V gene lost 5 bases and the J gene lost 5 bases, with 13 bases spanning the gap. The whole variable domain, remainder taken from reference TRBV5-1 and TRBJ1-4, is KAGVTQTPRYLIKTRGQQVTLSCSPISGHRSVSWYQQTPGQGLQFLFEYFSETQRNKGNFPGRFSGRQFSNSRSEMNVSTLELGDSALYLCASRMGTDNEKLFFGSGTQLSVL.

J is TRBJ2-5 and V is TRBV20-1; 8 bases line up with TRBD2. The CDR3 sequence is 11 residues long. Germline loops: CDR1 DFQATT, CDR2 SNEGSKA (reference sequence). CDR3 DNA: TGCAGAGCGGGACTAGGAGAGACCCAGTACTTC. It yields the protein CRAGLGETQYF.

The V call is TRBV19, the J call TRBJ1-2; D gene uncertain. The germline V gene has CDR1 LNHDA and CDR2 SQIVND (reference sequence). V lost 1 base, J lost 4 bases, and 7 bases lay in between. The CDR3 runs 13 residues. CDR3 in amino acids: CASSIGAFYGYTF. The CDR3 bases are TGTGCCAGTAGTATAGGAGCATTCTATGGCTACACCTTC.

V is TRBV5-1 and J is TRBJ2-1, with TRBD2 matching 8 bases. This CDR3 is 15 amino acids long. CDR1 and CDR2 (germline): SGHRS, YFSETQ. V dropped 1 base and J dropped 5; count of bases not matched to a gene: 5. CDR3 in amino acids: CASSLRSGGNNEQFF. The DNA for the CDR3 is TGCGCCAGCAGCTTGCGAAGCGGGGGTAACAATGAGCAGTTCTTC.